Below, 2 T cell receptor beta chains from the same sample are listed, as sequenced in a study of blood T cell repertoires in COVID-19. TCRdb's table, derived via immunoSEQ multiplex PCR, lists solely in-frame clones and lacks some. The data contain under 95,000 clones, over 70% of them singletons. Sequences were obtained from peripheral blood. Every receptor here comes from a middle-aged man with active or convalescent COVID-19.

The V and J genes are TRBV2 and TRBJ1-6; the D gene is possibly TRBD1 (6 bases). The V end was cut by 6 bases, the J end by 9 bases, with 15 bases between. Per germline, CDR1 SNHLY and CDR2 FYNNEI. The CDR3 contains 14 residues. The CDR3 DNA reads TGTGCCAGCAGACCCGGGACAAATCCTTCACCCCTCCACTTT. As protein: CASRPGTNPSPLHF.

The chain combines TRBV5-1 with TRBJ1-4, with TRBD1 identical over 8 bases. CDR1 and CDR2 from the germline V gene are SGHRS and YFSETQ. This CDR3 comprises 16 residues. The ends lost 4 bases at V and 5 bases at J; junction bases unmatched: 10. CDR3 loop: CASSQDRVVGNEKLFF. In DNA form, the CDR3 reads TGCGCCAGCAGCCAGGACAGGGTTGTAGGGAATGAAAAACTGTTTTTT.